The sequence of this T cell receptor (beta chain) was determined in a study of preoperative IRX-2 immunotherapy in early breast cancer. Profiled with immunoSEQ multiplex PCR; TCRdb holds only in-frame clones, not every one. Among fewer than 35,000 clones listed, over 85% were seen once. Treatment given: preoperative locoregional IRX-2 cytokine immunotherapy. Preoperative locoregional IRX-2 cytokine immunotherapy was tested in the phase Ib source study. This CDR3 is 14 amino acids long. The V gene's germline CDR1 is LNHDA and CDR2 SQIVND (reference sequence). Trimming left V 6 bases short and J 0 bases short, with 10 bases between.

This specimen was tumor tissue, taken after IRX-2 immunotherapy. V and J are TRBV19 and TRBJ2-3; D possibly matches TRBD1 or TRBD2 (5 bases each). The sequence was collected from a human donor with breast cancer. CDR3 sequence reads: CASRRGPSTDTQYF. CDR3 coding DNA: TGTGCCAGTAGACGGGGACCTAGCACAGATACGCAGTATTTT.